The 6 T cell receptor beta chains in this list originate from one sample, sequenced in a study of blood T cell repertoires in COVID-19. Using immunoSEQ multiplex PCR, the repertoire was profiled, and TCRdb retains in-frame clones only, with some absent. The repertoire includes about 200,000 clones, approximately 88% of them detected once, and around 8.9% sits in the top ten. Material: PBMCs or T cells enriched from blood (not recorded which). Source of these receptors: a woman under 30 who had recovered from COVID-19.

This clone appeared a single time. The rearrangement uses TRBV9 and TRBJ2-5; D remains unclear. CDR1 is SGDLS and CDR2 is YYNGEE in the germline V gene. Trimming removed 3 bases at V and 1 base at J, with 7 bases between. The length of the CDR3 is 13 residues. The CDR3 spells CASSERLQETQYF. The CDR3 nucleotides read TGTGCCAGCAGCGAGAGACTCCAAGAGACCCAGTACTTC.

This chain connects TRBV7-7 to TRBJ2-3; possible D gene TRBD2, 6 bases. The V end was cut by 2 bases, the J end by 1 base, with 10 bases between. The CDR3 spans 15 residues. Germline CDR1 SSHAT, CDR2 FNYEAQ (reference sequence). In DNA form, the CDR3 reads TGTGCCAGCAGCTTAATCGGGGGTGGCACAGATACGCAGTATTTT. Encoded protein: CASSLIGGGTDTQYF.

This chain links TRBV4-1 with TRBJ1-5; 7 nucleotides agree with TRBD1. Looked up from germline, CDR1 is MGHRA and CDR2 is YSYEKL. CDR3 length equals 16 residues. Germline trimming cut 0 bases from V and 6 bases from J; bases unmatched to any gene: 8. The CDR3 loop reads CASSQEVTGWSQPQHF. CDR3 sequence (DNA): TGCGCCAGCAGCCAAGAGGTGACAGGGTGGAGTCAGCCCCAGCATTTT.

This chain uses TRBV2 with TRBJ1-1, with a possible D match to TRBD1 (6 bases). The V and J ends lost 5 bases and 0 bases respectively, with 10 bases between them. CDR3 length: 14 residues. The V gene's germline CDR1 is SNHLY and CDR2 FYNNEI. Here the CDR3 DNA reads TGTGCCAGCAGTAGGACAGAGATGAACACTGAAGCTTTCTTT. As protein: CASSRTEMNTEAFF.

The genes are TRBV11-2 and TRBJ1-4, with D hard to call. The germline gives CDR1 SGHAT, CDR2 FQNNGV. V lost 5 bases to trimming and J lost 5 bases, with 15 bases between them. This CDR3 is 15 amino acids long. In nucleotides, the CDR3 is TGTGCCAGCAGCATCACAAGATCTTTCAATGAAAAACTGTTTTTT. Protein sequence: CASSITRSFNEKLFF. The full variable domain, in which reference TRBV11-2 and TRBJ1-4 provide the parts outside the CDR3, is EAGVAQSPRYKIIEKRQSVAFWCNPISGHATLYWYQQILGQGPKLLIQFQNNGVVDDSQLPKDRFSAERLKGVDSTLKIQPAKLEDSAVYLCASSITRSFNEKLFFGSGTQLSVL.

The chain combines TRBV19 with TRBJ2-4; D perhaps matches TRBD1 (7 bases). Per germline, CDR1 LNHDA and CDR2 SQIVND (reference sequence). V was shortened by 2 bases and J by 5 bases, with 10 bases between the two germline ends. CDR3 length: 14 amino acids. The CDR3 protein is CASSIQGGQNIQYF. The CDR3 DNA sequence: TGTGCCAGTAGTATACAGGGGGGACAAAACATTCAGTACTTC.